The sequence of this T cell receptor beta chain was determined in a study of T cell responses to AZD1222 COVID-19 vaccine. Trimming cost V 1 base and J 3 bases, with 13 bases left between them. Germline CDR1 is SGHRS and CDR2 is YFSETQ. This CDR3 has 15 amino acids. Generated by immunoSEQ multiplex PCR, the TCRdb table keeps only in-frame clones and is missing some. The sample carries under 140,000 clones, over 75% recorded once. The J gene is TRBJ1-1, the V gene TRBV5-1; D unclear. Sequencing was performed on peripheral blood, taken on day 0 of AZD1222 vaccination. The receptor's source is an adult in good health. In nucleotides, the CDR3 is TGCGCCAGCAGCTTGTTGTCCTCTCGGGACACTGAAGCTTTCTTT. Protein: CASSLLSSRDTEAFF.